This T cell receptor beta chain was identified in a study of shared clonotypes between healthy human individuals. The assay ran at deep level. Genomic DNA from each subset was divided evenly over several immunoSEQ plates. Generated by immunoSEQ multiplex PCR, the TCRdb table keeps only in-frame clones and is missing some. The sample gives about 660,000 clones, around 67% of which show up once; 1.5% to 2% is in the top ten. The germline CDR1 and CDR2 sequences are MNHEY and SVGAGI. Deletions cut 0 bases from V and 2 bases from J, with 10 bases between. The CDR3 extends over 15 amino acids. Whole-study results and caveats: Of the naive CD4 clonotypes, about 5.4% were shared across a handful of donors.

A note on this clone: What it recognizes is unknown.

This TCR came from a woman aged 25 to 39 in good health. The V call is TRBV6-5, the J call TRBJ1-2; D unresolved. Specimen: memory CD4+ T cells sorted from blood. The subset is: CD45RA-negative fraction. The DNA of the CDR3 is TGTGCCAGCAGTTACTCGCCGGGTCTCAACTATGGCTACACCTTC. It specifies CASSYSPGLNYGYTF.